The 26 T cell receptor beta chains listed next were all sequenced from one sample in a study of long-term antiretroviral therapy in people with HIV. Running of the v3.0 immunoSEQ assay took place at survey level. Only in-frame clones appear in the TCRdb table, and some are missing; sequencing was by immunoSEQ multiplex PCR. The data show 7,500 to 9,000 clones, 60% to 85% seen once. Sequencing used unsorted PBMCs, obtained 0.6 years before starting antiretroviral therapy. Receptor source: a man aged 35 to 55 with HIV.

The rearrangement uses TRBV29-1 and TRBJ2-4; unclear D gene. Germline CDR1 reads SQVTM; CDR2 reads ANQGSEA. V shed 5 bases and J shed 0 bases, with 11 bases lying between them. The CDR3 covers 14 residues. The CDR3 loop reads CSVNGWGAKNIQYF. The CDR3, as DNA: TGCAGCGTTAACGGGTGGGGAGCCAAAAACATTCAGTACTTC.

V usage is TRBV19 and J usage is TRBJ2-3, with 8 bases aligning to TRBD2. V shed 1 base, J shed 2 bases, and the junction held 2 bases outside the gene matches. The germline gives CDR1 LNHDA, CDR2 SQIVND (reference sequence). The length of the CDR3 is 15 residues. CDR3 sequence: CASSIGGGPTDTQYF. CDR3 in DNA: TGTGCCAGTAGTATAGGCGGGGGGCCCACAGATACGCAGTATTTT.

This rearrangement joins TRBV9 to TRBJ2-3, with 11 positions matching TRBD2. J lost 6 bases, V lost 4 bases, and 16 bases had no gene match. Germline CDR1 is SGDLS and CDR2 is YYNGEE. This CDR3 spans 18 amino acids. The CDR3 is CASSSPAGTSGPWDTQYF. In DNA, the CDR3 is TGTGCCAGCAGCTCACCGGCCGGGACTAGCGGACCGTGGGATACGCAGTATTTT.

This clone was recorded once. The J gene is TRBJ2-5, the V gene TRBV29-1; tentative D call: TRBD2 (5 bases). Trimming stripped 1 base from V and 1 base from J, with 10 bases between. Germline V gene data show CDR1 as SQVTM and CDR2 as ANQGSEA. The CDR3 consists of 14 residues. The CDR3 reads CSVEAPGIQETQYF. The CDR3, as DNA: TGCAGCGTTGAAGCTCCGGGGATCCAAGAGACCCAGTACTTC.

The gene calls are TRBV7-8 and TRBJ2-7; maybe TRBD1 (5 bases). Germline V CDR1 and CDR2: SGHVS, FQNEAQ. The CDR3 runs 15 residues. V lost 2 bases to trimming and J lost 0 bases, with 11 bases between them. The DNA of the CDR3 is TGTGCCAGCAGCTTAACCCCAGGGCTCTCCTACGAGCAGTACTTC. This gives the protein CASSLTPGLSYEQYF.

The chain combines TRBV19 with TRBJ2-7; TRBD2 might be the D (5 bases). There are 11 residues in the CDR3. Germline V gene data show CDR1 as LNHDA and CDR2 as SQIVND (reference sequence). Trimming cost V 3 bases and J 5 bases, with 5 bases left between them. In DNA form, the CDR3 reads TGTGCCAGTAGTATGCGGGACGAGCAGTACTTC. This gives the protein CASSMRDEQYF.

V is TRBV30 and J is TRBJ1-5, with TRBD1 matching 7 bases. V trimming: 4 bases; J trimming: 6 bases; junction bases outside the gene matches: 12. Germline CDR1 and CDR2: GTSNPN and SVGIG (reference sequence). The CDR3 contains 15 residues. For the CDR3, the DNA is TGTGCCTGGACCGAAAAAAAGGGGGCCGGTCAGCCCCAGCATTTT. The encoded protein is CAWTEKKGAGQPQHF.

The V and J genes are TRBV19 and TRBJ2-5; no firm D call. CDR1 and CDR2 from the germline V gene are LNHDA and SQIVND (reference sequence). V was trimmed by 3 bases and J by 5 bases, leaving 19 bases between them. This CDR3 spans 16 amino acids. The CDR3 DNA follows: TGTGCCAGTAGTATTTCCCCCCACGGATCCCGGGAGACCCAGTACTTC. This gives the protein CASSISPHGSRETQYF.

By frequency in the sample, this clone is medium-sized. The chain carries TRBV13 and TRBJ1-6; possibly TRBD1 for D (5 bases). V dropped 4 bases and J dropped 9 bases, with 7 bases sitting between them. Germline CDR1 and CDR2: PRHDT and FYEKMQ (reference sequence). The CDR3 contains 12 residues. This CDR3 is CASSSDTSPLHF. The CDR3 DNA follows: TGTGCCAGCAGCTCGGACACTTCACCCCTCCACTTT.

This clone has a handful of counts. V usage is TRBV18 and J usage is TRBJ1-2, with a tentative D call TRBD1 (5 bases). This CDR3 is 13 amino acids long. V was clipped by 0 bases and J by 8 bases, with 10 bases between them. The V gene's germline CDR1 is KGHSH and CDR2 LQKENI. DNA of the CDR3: TGTGCCAGCTCACCACCGGGGAGGGGAGGCTACACCTTC. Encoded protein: CASSPPGRGGYTF. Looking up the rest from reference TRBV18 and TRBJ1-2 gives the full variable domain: NAGVMQNPRHLVRRRGQEARLRCSPMKGHSHVYWYRQLPEEGLKFMVYLQKENIIDESGMPKERFSAEFPKEGPSILRIQQVVRGDSAAYFCASSPPGRGGYTFGSGTRLTVV.

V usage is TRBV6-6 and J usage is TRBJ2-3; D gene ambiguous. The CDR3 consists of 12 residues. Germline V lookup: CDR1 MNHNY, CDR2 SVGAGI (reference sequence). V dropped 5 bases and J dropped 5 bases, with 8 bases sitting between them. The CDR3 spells CASSPRKDTQYF. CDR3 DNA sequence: TGTGCCAGCAGTCCTCGGAAAGATACGCAGTATTTT.

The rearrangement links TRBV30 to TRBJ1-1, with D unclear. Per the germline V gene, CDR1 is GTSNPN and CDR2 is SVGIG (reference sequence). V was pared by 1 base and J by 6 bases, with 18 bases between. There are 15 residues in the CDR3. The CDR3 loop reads CAWSGSFVGIAEAFF. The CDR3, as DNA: TGTGCCTGGAGTGGCTCATTCGTAGGGATCGCTGAAGCTTTCTTT.

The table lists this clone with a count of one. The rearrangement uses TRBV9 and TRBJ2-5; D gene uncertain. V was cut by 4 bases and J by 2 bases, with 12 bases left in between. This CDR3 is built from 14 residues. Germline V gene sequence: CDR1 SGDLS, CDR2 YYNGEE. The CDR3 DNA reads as TGTGCCAGCAGCCCCCATCAGGATCAAGAGACCCAGTACTTC. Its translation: CASSPHQDQETQYF. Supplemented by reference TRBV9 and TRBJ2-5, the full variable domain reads DSGVTQTPKHLITATGQRVTLRCSPRSGDLSVYWYQQSLDQGLQFLIQYYNGEERAKGNILERFSAQQFPDLHSELNLSSLELGDSALYFCASSPHQDQETQYFGPGTRLLVL.

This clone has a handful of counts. CDR3 bases: TGTGCCAGCAGGGGGCAGGGCGGTAATGAAAAACTGTTTTTT. This translates into CASRGQGGNEKLFF. The J gene is TRBJ1-4, the V gene TRBV5-5, with D possibly TRBD1 on 5 matching bases. The V gene's germline CDR1 is SGHKS and CDR2 YYEKEE (reference sequence). CDR3 length: 14 amino acids. V was clipped by 5 bases and J by 4 bases, with 12 bases between them.

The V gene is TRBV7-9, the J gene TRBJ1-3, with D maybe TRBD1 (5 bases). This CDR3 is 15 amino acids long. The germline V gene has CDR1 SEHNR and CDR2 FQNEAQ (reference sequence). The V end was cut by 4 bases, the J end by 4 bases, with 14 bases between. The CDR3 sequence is CASSSPDIPGNTIYF. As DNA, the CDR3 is TGTGCCAGCAGCTCGCCGGACATCCCCGGAAACACCATATATTTT.

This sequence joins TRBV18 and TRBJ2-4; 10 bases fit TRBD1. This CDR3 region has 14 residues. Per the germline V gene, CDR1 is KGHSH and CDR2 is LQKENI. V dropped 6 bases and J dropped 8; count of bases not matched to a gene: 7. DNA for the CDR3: TGTGCCAGCTCTCCGACAGGGGGCAGGGACATTCAGTACTTC. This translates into CASSPTGGRDIQYF.

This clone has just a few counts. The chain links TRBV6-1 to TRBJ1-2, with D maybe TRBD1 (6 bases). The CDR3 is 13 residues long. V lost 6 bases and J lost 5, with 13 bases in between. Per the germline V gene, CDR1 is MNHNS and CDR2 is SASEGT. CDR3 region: CASSAPGAYGYTF. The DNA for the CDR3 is TGTGCCAGCAGCGCCCCAGGGGCGTATGGCTACACCTTC.

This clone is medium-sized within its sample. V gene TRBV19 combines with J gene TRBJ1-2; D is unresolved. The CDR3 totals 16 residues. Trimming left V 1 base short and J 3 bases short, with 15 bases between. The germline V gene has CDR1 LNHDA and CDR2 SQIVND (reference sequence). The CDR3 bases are TGTGCCAGTAGTATAGTACCCACGGATTTCGACTATGGCTACACCTTC. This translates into CASSIVPTDFDYGYTF.

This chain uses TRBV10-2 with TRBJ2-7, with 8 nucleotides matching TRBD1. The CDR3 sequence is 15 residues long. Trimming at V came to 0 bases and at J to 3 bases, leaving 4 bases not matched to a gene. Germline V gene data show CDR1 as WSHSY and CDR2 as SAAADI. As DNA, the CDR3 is TGCGCCAGCAGTGAGTCTGTCAGGGGGCTCTACGAGCAGTACTTC. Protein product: CASSESVRGLYEQYF.

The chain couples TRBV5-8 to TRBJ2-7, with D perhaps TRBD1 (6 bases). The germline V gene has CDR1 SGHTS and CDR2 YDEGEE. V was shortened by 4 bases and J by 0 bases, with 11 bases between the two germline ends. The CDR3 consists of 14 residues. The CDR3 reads CASSVGTPSYEQYF. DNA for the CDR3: TGTGCCAGCAGCGTAGGGACACCCTCCTACGAGCAGTACTTC.

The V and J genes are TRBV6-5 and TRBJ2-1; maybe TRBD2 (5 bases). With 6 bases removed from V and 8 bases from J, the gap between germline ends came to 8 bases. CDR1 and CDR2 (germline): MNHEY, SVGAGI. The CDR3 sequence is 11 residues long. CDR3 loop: CASSLADEQFF. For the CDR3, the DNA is TGTGCCAGCAGCCTAGCCGATGAGCAGTTCTTC.

The CDR3 nucleotides read TGTGCCAGCAGCCCACTCGGACAGGGGGCGTTCAACAATGAGCAGTTCTTC. It encodes CASSPLGQGAFNNEQFF. The chain is built from TRBV7-9 and TRBJ2-1; 11 bases fit TRBD1. There are 17 residues in the CDR3. With 5 bases clipped from V and 5 bases from J, the junction kept 11 bases outside the gene matches. Germline assignment: CDR1 SEHNR and CDR2 FQNEAQ (reference sequence).

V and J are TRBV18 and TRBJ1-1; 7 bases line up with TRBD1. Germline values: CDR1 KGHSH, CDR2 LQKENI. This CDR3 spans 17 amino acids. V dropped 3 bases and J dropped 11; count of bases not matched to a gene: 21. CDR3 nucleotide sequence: TGTGCCAGCTCACCTAGTGTACCTAGCCGAGACCTCAGGGGGGCTTTCTTT. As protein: CASSPSVPSRDLRGAFF.

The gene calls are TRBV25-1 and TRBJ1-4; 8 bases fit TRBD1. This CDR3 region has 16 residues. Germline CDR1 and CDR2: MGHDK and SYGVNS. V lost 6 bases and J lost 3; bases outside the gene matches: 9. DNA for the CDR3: TGTGCCAGCAGCCGGCGACAGGGGACAGCTAATGAAAAACTGTTTTTT. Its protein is CASSRRQGTANEKLFF.

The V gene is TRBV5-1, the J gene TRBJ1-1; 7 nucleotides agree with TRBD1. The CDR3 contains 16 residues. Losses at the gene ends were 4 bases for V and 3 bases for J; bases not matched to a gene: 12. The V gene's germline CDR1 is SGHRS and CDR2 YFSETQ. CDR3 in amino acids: CASSLKPRGRDTEAFF. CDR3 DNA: TGCGCCAGCAGCCTGAAGCCCAGGGGGAGGGACACTGAAGCTTTCTTT. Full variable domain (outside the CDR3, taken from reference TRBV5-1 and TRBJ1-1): KAGVTQTPRYLIKTRGQQVTLSCSPISGHRSVSWYQQTPGQGLQFLFEYFSETQRNKGNFPGRFSGRQFSNSRSEMNVSTLELGDSALYLCASSLKPRGRDTEAFFGQGTRLTVV.

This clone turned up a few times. The CDR3 coding sequence is TGTGCCAGCAGCTTCGACAGGAGCAATCAGCCCCAGCATTTT. Its translation: CASSFDRSNQPQHF. The chain couples TRBV2 to TRBJ1-5, with a possible D match to TRBD1 (6 bases). The V and J ends lost 6 bases and 1 base respectively, with 10 bases between them. CDR1 and CDR2 (germline): SNHLY, FYNNEI. This CDR3 is built from 14 residues.